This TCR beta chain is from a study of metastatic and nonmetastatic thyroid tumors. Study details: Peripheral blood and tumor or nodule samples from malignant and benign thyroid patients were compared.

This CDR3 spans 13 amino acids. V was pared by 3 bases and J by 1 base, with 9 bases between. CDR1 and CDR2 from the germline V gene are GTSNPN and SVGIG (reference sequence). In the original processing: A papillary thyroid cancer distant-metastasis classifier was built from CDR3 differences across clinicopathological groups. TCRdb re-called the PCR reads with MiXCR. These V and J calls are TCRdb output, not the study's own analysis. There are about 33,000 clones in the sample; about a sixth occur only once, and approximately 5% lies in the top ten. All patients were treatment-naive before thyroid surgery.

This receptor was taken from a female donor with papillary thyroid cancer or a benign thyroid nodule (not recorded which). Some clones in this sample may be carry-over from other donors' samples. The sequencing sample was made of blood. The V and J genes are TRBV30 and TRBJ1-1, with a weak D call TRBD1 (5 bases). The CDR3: CAWSRGANTEAFF. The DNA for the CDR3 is TGTGCCTGGAGCCGAGGGGCGAACACTGAAGCTTTCTTT.